Presented here are 5 T cell receptor beta chains from one specimen sequenced in a study of brain T cells in children with intractable seizures. Assay used: immunoSEQ multiplex PCR; TCRdb lists only in-frame clones, some missing. The table lists around 80,000 clones, around 91% of them singletons. The sequencing here drew on peripheral blood, taken at surgery. All receptors derive from a girl aged 2 to 10 with Rasmussen encephalitis and intractable seizures.

The chain carries TRBV28 and TRBJ1-5; the match to TRBD1 covers 10 bases. Germline CDR1 and CDR2: MDHEN and SYDVKM. V gave up 5 bases and J gave up 6 bases; unmatched junction bases: 7. There are 15 residues in the CDR3. For the CDR3, the DNA is TGTGCCAGCAGTGCTACGGGACAGGGGACTCAGCCCCAGCATTTT. Protein sequence: CASSATGQGTQPQHF.

As DNA, the CDR3 is TGCAGCGTTGTAGGGGGGGGAGTGGACCAGCCCCAGCATTTT. The encoded protein is CSVVGGGVDQPQHF. V usage is TRBV29-1 and J usage is TRBJ1-5; D is possibly TRBD1 (6 bases). V was trimmed by 4 bases and J by 7 bases, leaving 17 bases between them. Germline V gene data show CDR1 as SQVTM and CDR2 as ANQGSEA. This CDR3 has 14 residues. Drawing the rest from reference TRBV29-1 and TRBJ1-5, the complete variable domain is SAVISQKPSRDICQRGTSLTIQCQVDSQVTMMFWYRQQPGQSLTLIATANQGSEATYESGFVIDKFPISRPNLTFSTLTVSNMSPEDSSIYLCSVVGGGVDQPQHFGDGTRLSIL.

The chain joins TRBV6-1 to TRBJ1-5; possibly TRBD1 for D (5 bases). The V gene lost 1 base and the J gene lost 1 base, with 5 bases spanning the gap. Looked up from germline, CDR1 is MNHNS and CDR2 is SASEGT. The CDR3 totals 14 residues. The CDR3 protein is CASSEGDSNQPQHF. CDR3 DNA: TGTGCCAGCAGTGAAGGGGACAGCAATCAGCCCCAGCATTTT.

The V gene is TRBV12-2, the J gene TRBJ2-3; the DNA was not compared with TRBD2, the D call given in the table. TRBV12-2 corresponds to a pseudogene. The CDR3 extends over 19 amino acids. CDR3 in amino acids: CASRSHLGLAGKEEDTQYF. For the CDR3, the DNA is TGTGCAAGTCGCTCCCACCTGGGACTAGCGGGAAAAGAGGAAGATACGCAGTATTTT.

The rearrangement links TRBV5-5 to TRBJ1-2; D may be TRBD1 (5 bases). The CDR3 has 14 amino acids. V shed 4 bases and J shed 4 bases, with 14 bases lying between them. The germline V gene encodes CDR1 SGHKS and CDR2 YYEKEE (reference sequence). The CDR3 DNA reads TGTGCCAGCAGCCCCTTGTTGGGGGGCTATGGCTACACCTTC. Translating gives CASSPLLGGYGYTF.